The text below deals with one TCR beta chain. The sample originates from a study of cytomegalovirus exposure and HLA in healthy donors. Overall study context: HLA-typed donors were the source of tens of millions of unique TCRs held in an early data release.

This PCR relied on a set of 60 Vbeta primers and 13 Jbeta primers. The assay was immunoSEQ multiplex PCR, and TCRdb's table has in-frame clones only and misses some. The sample comprises 110,000 to 150,000 clones, approximately 80% of which are singletons, and roughly 4.2% rests with the top ten. V trimming: 4 bases; J trimming: 6 bases; junction bases outside the gene matches: 5. CDR1 and CDR2 from the germline V gene are WSHSY and SAAADI. The CDR3 contains 14 residues. The sequenced material came from PBMCs. This clonotype was sampled from a male donor in good health and CMV-seronegative. The chain couples TRBV10-2 to TRBJ1-5, with 8 bases that match TRBD1. The CDR3 protein is CASSASGGLQPQHF. The CDR3 DNA reads TGCGCCAGCAGTGCGTCAGGGGGCCTTCAGCCCCAGCATTTT.